This T cell receptor beta chain was sequenced in a study of early T cells in non-severe SARS-CoV-2 infection. Overall study: The chains were unpaired, and the sequenced material was bulk RNA from unsorted whole blood. Study observations and caveats: VDJdb matches were skewed toward anti-spike CD8 T cell responses.

The sample holds many counts of this clonotype. Its target is unknown. Individually, cDNA molecules had unique molecular identifiers attached to them. TCRdb passed the 5' RACE reads through MiXCR, listing each CDR3 protein once. The sample records roughly 75,000 distinct CDR3 sequences, about 12% being singletons. The receptor was isolated from an adult who was a healthcare worker with PCR-confirmed SARS-CoV-2 infection or an uninfected control (not recorded which). Material for sequencing was whole blood.

The CDR3 spells CASAGRTDTQYF. The CDR3 DNA sequence: TGTGCCAGTGCGGGGCGCACAGATACGCAGTATTTT. The J gene is TRBJ2-3, the V gene TRBV28; a possible D gene is TRBD2 (6 bases). Germline loops: CDR1 MDHEN, CDR2 SYDVKM. This CDR3 contains 12 residues. Trimming pared 9 bases from V and 1 base from J, leaving 8 bases between.